The entry below describes one TCR beta chain. Generated by immunoSEQ multiplex PCR, the TCRdb table keeps only in-frame clones and is missing some. The sample consists of 95,000 or so clones, 85% to 95% of them appearing once. This record comes from a study of technical replicates of blood from a handful of donors. CDR1 SGHDN and CDR2 FVKESK come from the germline V gene. Trimming removed 0 bases from V and 3 bases from J, with 12 bases in between. There are 15 residues in the CDR3. Sequencing was performed on T cells isolated from PBMCs. The rearrangement uses TRBV14 and TRBJ2-7; D unresolved. The receptor was isolated from a human donor in good health. The CDR3 DNA reads TGTGCCAGCAGCCAAGATCTCAACTTCGGCTACGAGCAGTACTTC. It yields the protein CASSQDLNFGYEQYF.